The TCR beta chain under discussion was sequenced for a study of tumor and adjacent non-tumor tissue in lung cancer. This sample's RNA came from whole unsorted tissue. Newly diagnosed lung cancer patients had thoracic surgery in China, August–late 2014, without prior chemotherapy. The library came from three nested PCR rounds adapted from ARM-PCR protocols. One entry per CDR3 protein results from TCRdb running MiXCR on the multiplex PCR reads. The sample lists 75,000 to 80,000 distinct CDR3 sequences; roughly 80% were seen once. Findings of the study overall: Compared with tumor, normal lung showed significantly lower TCR diversity. Top 100 clones took a larger repertoire share in normal lung.

The CDR3 totals 13 residues. CDR1 is DFQATT, CDR2 SNEGSKA, per germline (reference sequence). Of note for this clonotype: Its matching antigen is unknown. Sequence at one end of the junction differs from germline and may be a read error.

The sequenced sample consisted of lung tumor tissue. This sequence joins TRBV20-1 and TRBJ2-3, with D tentatively TRBD1 or TRBD2 (6 bases each). The TCR sequence derives from a woman in her 50s with non-small cell lung cancer. The CDR3 DNA reads TGCAGTGCTATGACTAGGGACACAGATACGCAGTGTTTT. This encodes CSAMTRDTDTQCF.